This TCR beta chain was recorded in a study of cytomegalovirus exposure and HLA in healthy donors. In its sample, this clone was seen a few times. Antigen specificity is unknown. Findings and caveats of the study: The investigators catalogued 150 to 200 TCR beta chains as cytomegalovirus-associated.

With 60 Vbeta and 13 Jbeta primers, the PCR was carried out. The method was immunoSEQ multiplex PCR; TCRdb's version includes in-frame clones alone and lacks a portion of them. The sample yields 150,000 to 200,000 clones, about 80% seen once. Per the germline V gene, CDR1 is ENHRY and CDR2 is SYGVKD. The V and J ends lost 0 bases and 2 bases respectively, with 9 bases between them. This CDR3 contains 15 residues. The specimen was PBMCs. The chain has TRBV10-3 and TRBJ2-3, with D possibly TRBD2 on 7 matching bases. This clonotype was obtained from a woman under 40 in good health and CMV-seronegative. DNA for the CDR3: TGTGCCATCAGTGAGTCGGGGGGGCCCACAGATACGCAGTATTTT. Residues: CAISESGGPTDTQYF.